These 29 T cell receptor beta chains came from one sample sequenced in a study of preoperative IRX-2 immunotherapy in early breast cancer. Noted treatment: preoperative locoregional IRX-2 cytokine immunotherapy. Generated by immunoSEQ multiplex PCR, the TCRdb table keeps only in-frame clones and is missing some. The table includes around 62,000 clones, approximately 94% detected once. This sample was gathered from a patient treated with IRX-2 immunotherapy. The source of these receptors is a human donor with breast cancer.

The chain uses TRBV29-1 and TRBJ1-2; D is unclear. The CDR3 runs to 12 residues. The ends were cut back, 2 bases at V and 8 bases at J, with 12 bases in the middle. Per the germline V gene, CDR1 is SQVTM and CDR2 is ANQGSEA. CDR3 DNA sequence: TGCAGCGTTGAAAGGCGGAACTGGGGCTACACCTTC. As protein: CSVERRNWGYTF.

The chain links TRBV5-4 to TRBJ2-1, with D maybe TRBD2 (7 bases). CDR1 SGHNT and CDR2 YYREEE come from the germline V gene (reference sequence). Between the trimmed V and J ends, which lost 0 bases and 2 bases, there was a span of 12 bases. This CDR3 contains 16 residues. The CDR3 reads CASSLGPGGAYNEQFF. The DNA of the CDR3 is TGTGCCAGCAGCTTGGGCCCGGGGGGCGCCTACAATGAGCAGTTCTTC.

As to this clone: The sample carries other DNA sequences with the same CDR3. As DNA, the CDR3 is TGTGCCAGCAGCCTCGGCAATCAGCCCCAGCATTTT. It specifies CASSLGNQPQHF. The chain employs TRBV7-9 and TRBJ1-5; D is unclear. The CDR3 totals 12 residues. V was cut by 5 bases and J by 2 bases, with 4 bases left in between. Germline V gives CDR1 SEHNR, CDR2 FQNEAQ (reference sequence).

The chain couples TRBV19 to TRBJ2-5, with D tentatively TRBD1 or TRBD2 (6 bases each). Germline loops: CDR1 LNHDA, CDR2 SQIVND (reference sequence). Trimming stripped 3 bases from V and 4 bases from J, with 18 bases between. The CDR3 has 16 residues. CDR3 amino acids: CASSIRRRGDRETQYF. The CDR3 region has the DNA TGTGCCAGTAGTATTCGCAGAAGGGGGGACCGAGAGACCCAGTACTTC. Variable domain in full (rest from reference TRBV19 and TRBJ2-5): DGGITQSPKYLFRKEGQNVTLSCEQNLNHDAMYWYRQDPGQGLRLIYYSQIVNDFQKGDIAEGYSVSREKKESFPLTVTSAQKNPTAFYLCASSIRRRGDRETQYFGPGTRLLVL.

The rearrangement joins TRBV4-1 to TRBJ2-5; no firm D call. CDR3 length: 15 residues. The V end was cut by 0 bases, the J end by 5 bases, with 13 bases between. Germline V CDR1 and CDR2: MGHRA, YSYEKL. CDR3 DNA sequence: TGCGCCAGCAGCCAAGATCCTTTGTCCAGGGAGACCCAGTACTTC. Its protein product is CASSQDPLSRETQYF.

This chain joins TRBV27 and TRBJ2-7; 9 bases fit TRBD1. The CDR3 sequence is 12 residues long. CDR1 MNHEY and CDR2 SMNVEV come from the germline V gene (reference sequence). With 4 bases clipped from V and 12 bases from J, the junction kept 7 bases outside the gene matches. Here the CDR3 reads CASSWDRVQWYF. CDR3 in DNA: TGTGCCAGCAGTTGGGACAGGGTTCAATGGTACTTC.

The chain couples TRBV19 to TRBJ2-7, with 8 bases lining up with TRBD2. V shed 2 bases, J shed 6 bases, and the junction held 6 bases outside the gene matches. Germline V lookup: CDR1 LNHDA, CDR2 SQIVND (reference sequence). The CDR3 sequence is 14 residues long. The CDR3 spells CASSISGGWSEQYF. The CDR3 region has the DNA TGTGCCAGTAGTATATCGGGAGGGTGGAGCGAGCAGTACTTC. The complete variable domain, with remaining parts taken from reference TRBV19 and TRBJ2-7, reads DGGITQSPKYLFRKEGQNVTLSCEQNLNHDAMYWYRQDPGQGLRLIYYSQIVNDFQKGDIAEGYSVSREKKESFPLTVTSAQKNPTAFYLCASSISGGWSEQYFGPGTRLTVT.

This chain links TRBV19 with TRBJ2-2; the D is unclear. Trimming stripped 5 bases from V and 3 bases from J, with 13 bases between. The germline V gene has CDR1 LNHDA and CDR2 SQIVND (reference sequence). The CDR3 is 15 residues long. In DNA form, the CDR3 reads TGTGCCAGTAGTTCGCGTCGGCCGCACACCGGGGAGCTGTTTTTT. This encodes CASSSRRPHTGELFF.

The chain recombines TRBV7-9 with TRBJ1-4, with a weak D call TRBD1 (5 bases). CDR3 length: 17 residues. Trimming took off 5 bases at V and 6 bases at J, with 22 bases between the two ends. Germline V CDR1 and CDR2: SEHNR, FQNEAQ (reference sequence). In nucleotides, the CDR3 is TGTGCCAGCAGCCCCTACTTTGGGGGGACGCTGGATGAAAAACTGTTTTTT. This codes for CASSPYFGGTLDEKLFF.

This clone was seen a few times. The V gene is TRBV4-3, the J gene TRBJ1-1, with TRBD1 matching 9 bases. This CDR3 is built from 18 residues. From germline, CDR1 is LGHNA and CDR2 YSLEER. With V trimmed by 0 bases and J by 0 bases, 8 bases remained unmatched. CDR3 sequence reads: CASSQDMDRGFLNTEAFF. The CDR3 nucleotides are TGCGCCAGCAGCCAAGATATGGACAGGGGCTTTTTGAACACTGAAGCTTTCTTT.

The chain carries TRBV12-5 and TRBJ2-3, with TRBD2 as a possible D gene (6 bases). The V gene's germline CDR1 is LGHNT and CDR2 FRNRAP. The CDR3 consists of 14 residues. The V end lost 5 bases, the J end lost 6 bases, and 15 bases lay between the germline ends. The chain's CDR3 is CASGAGGGLDTQYF. In DNA form, the CDR3 reads TGTGCTAGTGGTGCTGGCGGAGGGTTGGATACGCAGTATTTT.

The V and J genes are TRBV9 and TRBJ2-5; 11 bases match TRBD2. The CDR3 consists of 15 residues. Germline V gene data show CDR1 as SGDLS and CDR2 as YYNGEE. Trimming removed 0 bases from V and 5 bases from J; junction bases left unmatched: 3. The chain's CDR3 is CASSVGSGREETQYF. The DNA of the CDR3 is TGTGCCAGCAGCGTAGGTAGCGGGAGGGAGGAGACCCAGTACTTC.

CDR3 amino acids: CASSFTQETQYF. The CDR3 DNA follows: TGTGCCAGCAGTTTTACTCAAGAGACCCAGTACTTC. V is TRBV28 and J is TRBJ2-5; D unclear. Trimming removed 3 bases from V and 2 bases from J, with 4 bases in between. In germline, CDR1 is MDHEN, CDR2 SYDVKM. The CDR3 runs 12 residues.

This chain uses TRBV6-6 with TRBJ1-2; D unclear. CDR1 and CDR2 from the germline V gene are MNHNY and SVGAGI (reference sequence). V dropped 6 bases and J dropped 8 bases, with 22 bases sitting between them. The CDR3 is made up of 15 amino acids. The CDR3 loop is CASRLSGLSDWGYTF. In nucleotides, the CDR3 is TGTGCCAGCAGACTCTCCGGACTGTCCGATTGGGGCTACACCTTC.

This clone was counted a single time. The genes are TRBV10-3 and TRBJ2-7; 8 nucleotides match TRBD2. V gave up 10 bases and J gave up 7 bases; unmatched junction bases: 9. The CDR3 is 12 residues long. Germline CDR1 and CDR2: ENHRY and SYGVKD. The CDR3 is CATGGGRSEQYF. The CDR3 DNA reads as TGTGCCACCGGGGGCGGGAGGAGTGAGCAGTACTTC.

The chain carries TRBV4-3 and TRBJ2-4; D is uncertain. V lost 1 base and J lost 8, with 15 bases in between. CDR3 length: 15 residues. In germline, CDR1 is LGHNA, CDR2 YSLEER. For the CDR3, the DNA is TGCGCCAGCAGCCAAGGATCCTTTCGTAAGGACATTCAGTACTTC. Translated, it gives CASSQGSFRKDIQYF.

The rearrangement joins TRBV27 to TRBJ2-7; TRBD1 might be the D (6 bases). Trimming left V 5 bases short and J 4 bases short, with 21 bases between. Germline-derived CDR1 and CDR2 are MNHEY and SMNVEV (reference sequence). The CDR3 spans 16 residues. As DNA, the CDR3 is TGTGCCAGCAGTCCCCAGGGGTTCGGATGGGCTTACGAGCAGTACTTC. Translation gives CASSPQGFGWAYEQYF.

In this sample, this clone turned up once. V gene TRBV6-1 combines with J gene TRBJ2-7; no definite D call. The CDR3 runs to 11 residues. Trimming took off 0 bases at V and 3 bases at J, with 0 bases between the two ends. CDR1 MNHNS and CDR2 SASEGT come from the germline V gene. The CDR3 protein is CASSEAYEQYF. The CDR3 bases are TGTGCCAGCAGTGAAGCCTACGAGCAGTACTTC.

The V and J genes are TRBV7-9 and TRBJ1-2; D is unclear. This CDR3 has 14 residues. The germline V and J ends were trimmed by 6 bases and 8 bases, with 19 bases remaining between them. Germline loops: CDR1 SEHNR, CDR2 FQNEAQ (reference sequence). The CDR3 sequence is CASRFTTGPGGYTF. CDR3 coding DNA: TGTGCCAGCAGATTTACGACGGGTCCGGGGGGCTACACCTTC.

V gene TRBV18 combines with J gene TRBJ2-3; D is unclear. V gave up 4 bases and J gave up 0 bases, with 11 bases separating them. The CDR3 length is 15 residues. In germline, CDR1 is KGHSH, CDR2 LQKENI. The CDR3 nucleotides are TGTGCCAGCTCACGGGCGGACCCAAGCACAGATACGCAGTATTTT. Translating it yields CASSRADPSTDTQYF.

The chain joins TRBV4-1 to TRBJ2-7; no clear D. The V gene lost 0 bases and the J gene lost 2 bases, with 11 bases spanning the gap. The CDR3 loop spans 15 amino acids. Germline V gene sequence: CDR1 MGHRA, CDR2 YSYEKL. CDR3 residues: CASSQDRQLPYEQYF. The DNA of the CDR3 is TGCGCCAGCAGCCAAGATCGCCAGCTCCCCTACGAGCAGTACTTC.

This clone showed up just a few times. The chain links TRBV18 to TRBJ1-2; unclear D gene. The ends were cut back, 3 bases at V and 4 bases at J, with 12 bases in the middle. The CDR3 spans 14 residues. Germline V gives CDR1 KGHSH, CDR2 LQKENI. The CDR3 coding sequence is TGTGCCAGCTCACCGACTCCAGGCGGCTATGGCTACACCTTC. Translation gives CASSPTPGGYGYTF.

This chain connects TRBV10-2 to TRBJ2-5; D may be TRBD1 or TRBD2 (6 bases each). The CDR3 runs to 14 residues. Germline CDR1 WSHSY, CDR2 SAAADI. With 2 bases removed from V and 2 bases from J, the gap between germline ends came to 9 bases. The CDR3 bases are TGCGCCAGCAGTGAGGGAGGGGGACAAGAGACCCAGTACTTC. Protein: CASSEGGGQETQYF.

This chain joins TRBV7-9 and TRBJ1-5; tentatively, D is TRBD1 (5 bases). V lost 5 bases and J 5 bases, leaving 16 bases between the germline ends. Germline V gene lookup returns CDR1 SEHNR and CDR2 FQNEAQ (reference sequence). There are 15 residues in the CDR3. CDR3 protein: CASSGGEGWDQPQHF. CDR3 in DNA: TGTGCCAGCAGCGGGGGGGAGGGTTGGGATCAGCCCCAGCATTTT.

The chain combines TRBV5-5 with TRBJ1-2; D might be TRBD1 (5 bases). The V end lost 7 bases, the J end lost 7 bases, and 23 bases lay between the germline ends. Germline CDR1 is SGHKS and CDR2 is YYEKEE (reference sequence). The CDR3 runs to 15 residues. The CDR3 reads CASGDPRVMSLGYTF. As DNA, the CDR3 is TGTGCCAGCGGGGACCCCAGGGTAATGAGCCTTGGCTACACCTTC. Together with reference TRBV5-5 and TRBJ1-2, the CDR3 gives the full variable domain: DAGVTQSPTHLIKTRGQQVTLRCSPISGHKSVSWYQQVLGQGPQFIFQYYEKEERGRGNFPDRFSARQFPNYSSELNVNALLLGDSALYLCASGDPRVMSLGYTFGSGTRLTVV.

The chain has TRBV19 and TRBJ2-3; 7 nucleotides agree with TRBD1. The trim removed 4 bases at V and 4 bases at J, leaving 5 bases unmatched. CDR1 LNHDA and CDR2 SQIVND come from the germline V gene (reference sequence). CDR3 size: 14 residues. DNA of the CDR3: TGTGCCAGTAGTAGCCGAGGGGGCGCAGATACGCAGTATTTT. Amino acid sequence: CASSSRGGADTQYF.

The rearrangement uses TRBV27 and TRBJ2-7, with 8 bases that match TRBD2. The V gene's germline CDR1 is MNHEY and CDR2 SMNVEV (reference sequence). This CDR3 has 12 amino acids. The V and J ends lost 6 bases and 4 bases, in that order; junction bases with no gene match: 2. This CDR3 reads CASRGTRYEQYF. The DNA of the CDR3 is TGTGCCAGCAGGGGGACTAGATACGAGCAGTACTTC.

The chain employs TRBV28 and TRBJ1-1; D possibly corresponds to TRBD1 (5 bases). The CDR3 has 14 residues. Between the trimmed V and J ends, which lost 6 bases and 6 bases, there was a span of 17 bases. Germline assignment: CDR1 MDHEN and CDR2 SYDVKM. The CDR3 DNA is TGTGCCAGCAGACCCCCGGGACCGGCCTCTGAAGCTTTCTTT. This encodes CASRPPGPASEAFF. Full variable domain (outside the CDR3, taken from reference TRBV28 and TRBJ1-1): DVKVTQSSRYLVKRTGEKVFLECVQDMDHENMFWYRQDPGLGLRLIYFSYDVKMKEKGDIPEGYSVSREKKERFSLILESASTNQTSMYLCASRPPGPASEAFFGQGTRLTVV.

The V and J genes are TRBV19 and TRBJ2-5; perhaps TRBD2 as D (6 bases). The germline gives CDR1 LNHDA, CDR2 SQIVND (reference sequence). The CDR3 contains 15 residues. Trimming left V 5 bases short and J 5 bases short, with 18 bases between. CDR3 DNA sequence: TGTGCCAGTAGTCCGTTCGGGGACTCCCTTGAGACCCAGTACTTC. Translated: CASSPFGDSLETQYF.